The entry that follows covers one T cell receptor beta chain sequence. The antigen is undetermined. These data come from a study of T cell responses to AZD1222 COVID-19 vaccine. Study-wide findings and caveats: White British donors predominated, females outnumbered males, and clonal diversity was possibly underestimated. In all cases, repertoires were sampled only after the peak T cell response.

Produced via immunoSEQ multiplex PCR; TCRdb's table is partial and in-frame only. Of some 150,000 clones in the sample, approximately 90% were seen once. Germline values: CDR1 PRHDT, CDR2 FYEKMQ (reference sequence). V shed 10 bases and J shed 6 bases, with 14 bases lying between them. This CDR3 region has 12 residues. The sequenced sample was peripheral blood, obtained 28 days after the second AZD1222 dose. The receptor was derived from an adult who received the AZD1222 COVID-19 vaccine. This rearrangement joins TRBV13 to TRBJ2-3, with a possible D match to TRBD1 (5 bases). The CDR3 spells CATESRADTQYF. The CDR3, as DNA: TGTGCCACGGAGTCCAGGGCGGATACGCAGTATTTT. Full variable domain (missing parts from reference TRBV13 and TRBJ2-3): AAGVIQSPRHLIKEKRETATLKCYPIPRHDTVYWYQQGPGQDPQFLISFYEKMQSDKGSIPDRFSAQQFSDYHSELNMSSLELGDSALYFCATESRADTQYFGPGTRLTVL.